This TCR beta chain was identified during a study of blood T cells in healthy people across ages. A second PCR of about 7 to 12 cycles used a sample-barcoded 5' primer and a J-beta primer mix. Unique molecular identifiers of 12 random nucleotides labeled each cDNA. A single record per CDR3 protein comes from TCRdb applying MiXCR to the 5' RACE reads. Of about 1.4 million distinct CDR3 sequences listed, 45% to 70% are singletons. A minimum of 6 million PBMCs was isolated per sample. The CDR3 length is 15 residues. In germline, CDR1 is DFQATT, CDR2 SNEGSKA (reference sequence). As for this clonotype: A junction boundary mismatches the germline segment, possibly from a read error.

The rearrangement uses TRBV20-1 and TRBJ1-6, with TRBD1 matching over 10 bases. Sequenced input: blood. The TCR originated in a man in his late teens or twenties in good health. CDR3 in DNA: TGCAGCGCTAGCGGGACAGGGGTTTGGGATTCACCCCTCCACTTT. Translation: CSASGTGVWDSPLHF.